The 29 T cell receptor beta chains in this list originate from one sample, sequenced in a study of blood T cell repertoires in COVID-19 (dated by TCRdb to the early 2020s). The library relied on the immunoSEQ multiplex PCR assay. Drawn from immuneACCESS, this table holds only the in-frame rearrangements with V and J called that TCRdb kept. Clones are partly lost; checked studies trace under half to an unresolved V gene and leave the rest unexplained. The sample records approximately 35,000 clones, 87% of which are singletons. The ten largest clonotypes hold 44% of the sample. Specimen: peripheral blood. These TCRs come from a human donor in a cohort sampled during active COVID-19.

In its sample, this clone was seen once. The chain joins TRBV4-3 to TRBJ2-7; 11 positions agree with TRBD1. The CDR3 has 16 residues. The V and J ends lost 3 bases and 0 bases, in that order; junction bases with no gene match: 4. Germline V gene lookup returns CDR1 LGHNA and CDR2 YSLEER. The DNA of the CDR3 is TGCGCCAGCAGCCAGGACAGGGGGCTCTTCTCCTACGAGCAGTACTTC. This translates into CASSQDRGLFSYEQYF.

The CDR3 bases are TGTGCCAGTAGGGGGACAGGGGTTAACACCGGGGAGCTGTTTTTT. Translating gives CASRGTGVNTGELFF. The V call is TRBV19, the J call TRBJ2-2; 10 nucleotides match TRBD1. The CDR3 is 15 residues long. Per germline, CDR1 LNHDA and CDR2 SQIVND (reference sequence). V was pared by 6 bases and J by 2 bases, with 3 bases of the junction left unmatched.

The chain couples TRBV6-1 to TRBJ1-2, with 11 positions matching TRBD1. Germline lookup yields CDR1 MNHNS and CDR2 SASEGT. J lost 4 bases, V lost 2 bases, and 3 bases had no gene match. The CDR3 length is 15 residues. The DNA of the CDR3 is TGTGCCAGCAGTGAAAGGGACAGGGGGTTCTATGGCTACACCTTC. Translated: CASSERDRGFYGYTF.

This sequence joins TRBV7-3 and TRBJ2-5, with TRBD2 matching 9 bases. J lost 1 base, V lost 5 bases, and 2 bases had no gene match. The germline gives CDR1 SGHTA, CDR2 FQGTGA. The CDR3 runs to 14 residues. The CDR3 DNA reads TGTGCCAGCAGCCTAGCGGGGCTCCAAGAGACCCAGTACTTC. As protein: CASSLAGLQETQYF.

CDR3 loop: CASSGGQGNTEAFF. CDR3 nucleotide sequence: TGTGCCAGCAGCGGGGGACAGGGGAACACTGAAGCTTTCTTT. The genes are TRBV7-6 and TRBJ1-1; 9 nucleotides match TRBD1. With 5 bases clipped from V and 1 base from J, the junction kept 2 bases outside the gene matches. From germline, CDR1 is SGHVS and CDR2 FNYEAQ. CDR3 length: 14 amino acids. Drawing the rest from reference TRBV7-6 and TRBJ1-1, the complete variable domain is GAGVSQSPRYKVTKRGQDVALRCDPISGHVSLYWYRQALGQGPEFLTYFNYEAQQDKSGLPNDRFSAERPEGSISTLTIQRTEQRDSAMYRCASSGGQGNTEAFFGQGTRLTVV.

The chain uses TRBV19 and TRBJ2-7; D might be TRBD1 (6 bases). This CDR3 has 14 residues. The V and J ends lost 1 base and 2 bases respectively, with 9 bases between them. Germline lookup yields CDR1 LNHDA and CDR2 SQIVND (reference sequence). The CDR3 DNA is TGTGCCAGTAGTATAGCTACAGGGACCTACGAGCAGTACTTC. It is translated as CASSIATGTYEQYF. Variable domain in full (rest from reference TRBV19 and TRBJ2-7): DGGITQSPKYLFRKEGQNVTLSCEQNLNHDAMYWYRQDPGQGLRLIYYSQIVNDFQKGDIAEGYSVSREKKESFPLTVTSAQKNPTAFYLCASSIATGTYEQYFGPGTRLTVT.

A few counts support this clone. The rearrangement links TRBV6-5 to TRBJ2-2, with D perhaps TRBD1 (5 bases). Trimming cost V 6 bases and J 3 bases, with 14 bases left between them. CDR1 and CDR2 (germline): MNHEY, SVGAGI. The CDR3 sequence is 15 residues long. The CDR3 is CASRQAGLYTGELFF. In DNA, the CDR3 is TGTGCCAGCAGACAAGCAGGGTTGTACACCGGGGAGCTGTTTTTT.

This chain connects TRBV7-2 to TRBJ2-4; TRBD2 matches at 7 bases. This CDR3 region has 15 residues. Germline values: CDR1 SGHTA, CDR2 FQGNSA. J lost 8 bases, V lost 4 bases, and 11 bases had no gene match. This CDR3 is CASSSGLRAGDIQYF. CDR3 in DNA: TGTGCCAGCAGCTCAGGCCTCCGGGCGGGGGACATTCAGTACTTC.

This clone appeared a few times. V usage is TRBV6-4 and J usage is TRBJ2-2, with a possible D match to TRBD2 (6 bases). CDR3 length equals 14 residues. The ends were cut back, 9 bases at V and 0 bases at J, with 11 bases in the middle. Germline CDR1 reads MRHNA; CDR2 reads SNTAGT. The chain's CDR3 is CASRGSTNTGELFF. CDR3 bases: TGTGCCAGTCGGGGGTCCACGAACACCGGGGAGCTGTTTTTT.

V is TRBV5-1 and J is TRBJ1-1; D not resolved. The V end lost 4 bases, the J end lost 13 bases, and 17 bases lay between the germline ends. CDR3 length: 12 residues. The germline CDR1 and CDR2 sequences are SGHRS and YFSETQ. The CDR3 DNA is TGCGCCAGCAGCAGCTCAGGATGGGTCGTTTTCTTT. It codes for CASSSSGWVVFF.

The chain carries TRBV6-6 and TRBJ2-7; 10 bases line up with TRBD1. With V trimmed by 5 bases and J by 2 bases, 9 bases remained unmatched. Germline CDR1 MNHNY, CDR2 SVGAGI (reference sequence). CDR3 length equals 16 residues. CDR3: CASSPPGQGRTYEQYF. CDR3 coding DNA: TGTGCCAGCAGTCCCCCGGGACAGGGGAGGACCTACGAGCAGTACTTC.

CDR3 protein: CASSYWTGKLYNEQFF. The CDR3 DNA reads TGTGCCAGCAGTTACTGGACAGGGAAATTGTACAATGAGCAGTTCTTC. The chain has TRBV6-2 or TRBV6-3 and TRBJ2-1; 8 bases are shared with TRBD1. Germline V lookup: CDR1 MNHEY, CDR2 SVGEGT. The trim removed 1 base at V and 4 bases at J, leaving 6 bases unmatched. CDR3 size: 16 residues.

The chain recombines TRBV12-3 or TRBV12-4 with TRBJ1-1; TRBD1 is a possible D gene (5 bases). CDR3 length equals 13 residues. The V end was cut by 3 bases, the J end by 2 bases, with 7 bases between. The CDR3 spells CASSFQGNTEAFF. The CDR3 DNA follows: TGTGCCAGCAGTTTTCAGGGAAACACTGAAGCTTTCTTT.

This clone was seen only once. This chain connects TRBV18 to TRBJ1-2, with 7 bases lining up with TRBD1. Germline CDR1 is KGHSH and CDR2 is LQKENI. Germline trimming cut 3 bases from V and 8 bases from J; bases unmatched to any gene: 6. The length of the CDR3 is 13 residues. The CDR3 DNA is TGTGCCAGCTCACCGGGACAGTTCGCGGGCTACACCTTC. Its translation: CASSPGQFAGYTF.

The rearrangement links TRBV27 to TRBJ1-6; TRBD1 agrees at 10 bases. The CDR3 sequence is 15 residues long. The junction had 8 bases not matched to a gene; V was cut back by 5 bases and J by 10 bases. The germline gives CDR1 MNHEY, CDR2 SMNVEV (reference sequence). The CDR3, as DNA: TGTGCCAGCAGTCCGTATAGGACAGGGGGATCACCCCTCCACTTT. It yields the protein CASSPYRTGGSPLHF.

The rearrangement joins TRBV28 to TRBJ2-1, with D perhaps TRBD2 (5 bases). V was cut by 5 bases and J by 6 bases, with 17 bases left in between. The CDR3 is 15 residues long. Germline-derived CDR1 and CDR2 are MDHEN and SYDVKM. The CDR3 coding sequence is TGTGCCAGCAGTGCTCTAGAGGCGGGCGGCAATGAGCAGTTCTTC. Its translation is CASSALEAGGNEQFF.

This rearrangement joins TRBV11-2 to TRBJ2-5; no reliable D call. This CDR3 region has 17 residues. V lost 1 base, J lost 1 base, and 16 bases lay in between. Germline CDR1 SGHAT, CDR2 FQNNGV. Here the CDR3 reads CASSLGPAGNPQETQYF. The DNA for the CDR3 is TGTGCCAGCAGCTTAGGTCCGGCAGGCAACCCCCAAGAGACCCAGTACTTC.

The genes are TRBV4-1 and TRBJ1-4, with 7 positions matching TRBD1. Unmatched junction bases numbered 3, after V lost 4 bases and J lost 1 base. The germline V gene has CDR1 MGHRA and CDR2 YSYEKL. The CDR3 has 15 residues. DNA of the CDR3: TGCGCCAGCAGCCGAAGGGACAGAACTAATGAAAAACTGTTTTTT. Translating gives CASSRRDRTNEKLFF.

The gene calls are TRBV24-1 and TRBJ2-1; TRBD2 aligns across 13 bases. With V trimmed by 4 bases and J by 1 base, 3 bases remained unmatched. Looked up from germline, CDR1 is KGHDR and CDR2 is SFDVKD. The length of the CDR3 is 17 residues. The DNA of the CDR3 is TGTGCCACCAGTGACTCGACTAGCGGGGGGTCCTACAATGAGCAGTTCTTC. Its protein is CATSDSTSGGSYNEQFF.

The genes are TRBV7-2 and TRBJ2-7; no clear D gene. Per the germline V gene, CDR1 is SGHTA and CDR2 is FQGNSA. This CDR3 has 14 residues. Trimming removed 1 base at V and 0 bases at J, with 7 bases between. The CDR3 region is CASSLDHGSYEQYF. Here the CDR3 DNA reads TGTGCCAGCAGCTTAGATCACGGCTCCTACGAGCAGTACTTC.

The genes are TRBV5-1 and TRBJ2-4, with D unclear. The germline CDR1 and CDR2 sequences are SGHRS and YFSETQ. The V end lost 0 bases, the J end lost 2 bases, and 12 bases lay between the germline ends. CDR3 length: 16 residues. As DNA, the CDR3 is TGCGCCAGCAGCTTGGCCGATAGCAGCTCCAAAAACATTCAGTACTTC. It yields the protein CASSLADSSSKNIQYF.

The chain recombines TRBV5-4 with TRBJ1-3; TRBD1 aligns across 7 bases. The V gene end was trimmed by 3 bases and the J gene end by 4 bases; junction bases not matched to a gene: 4. CDR3 length: 14 amino acids. The germline gives CDR1 SGHNT, CDR2 YYREEE (reference sequence). The CDR3 DNA reads TGTGCCAGCAGCTCTCCGGGACAGGGAAACACCATATATTTT. Its protein is CASSSPGQGNTIYF. The entire variable domain, with the rest obtained from reference TRBV5-4 and TRBJ1-3, is as follows: ETGVTQSPTHLIKTRGQQVTLRCSSQSGHNTVSWYQQALGQGPQFIFQYYREEENGRGNFPPRFSGLQFPNYSSELNVNALELDDSALYLCASSSPGQGNTIYFGEGSWLTVV.

This clone came up a few times. J is TRBJ1-2 and V is TRBV29-1; 12 bases agree with TRBD1. The J segment lost 7 bases and the V segment lost 6 bases, leaving 9 bases of the junction unmatched. CDR1 and CDR2 from the germline V gene are SQVTM and ANQGSEA. The CDR3 is 14 residues long. In DNA form, the CDR3 reads TGCAGCGTGGGGACAGGGGGCCTGGTTGGTGGCTACACCTTC. Protein: CSVGTGGLVGGYTF.

The chain combines TRBV12-3 or TRBV12-4 with TRBJ2-3; 7 bases are a match to TRBD2. The CDR3 contains 13 residues. V was clipped by 7 bases and J by 1 base; unmatched bases: 2. The CDR3 region has the DNA TGTGCCAGCAACCTAGCGGGCACAGATACGCAGTATTTT. Its protein product is CASNLAGTDTQYF.

The chain links TRBV7-8 to TRBJ1-5, with 7 bases matching TRBD1. V was pared by 2 bases and J by 0 bases, with 4 bases of the junction left unmatched. There are 16 residues in the CDR3. CDR1 and CDR2 (germline): SGHVS, FQNEAQ. CDR3 residues: CASSLNYRGSNQPQHF. The CDR3 DNA follows: TGTGCCAGCAGCTTAAACTACAGGGGTAGCAATCAGCCCCAGCATTTT.

The gene calls are TRBV5-1 and TRBJ2-2, with 11 bases that match TRBD2. Germline values: CDR1 SGHRS, CDR2 YFSETQ. With 4 bases clipped from V and 4 bases from J, the junction kept 6 bases outside the gene matches. There are 16 residues in the CDR3. The DNA for the CDR3 is TGCGCCAGCAGCGGGGGGACTAGCGGTCTCACCGGGGAGCTGTTTTTT. This translates into CASSGGTSGLTGELFF.

The V gene is TRBV24-1, the J gene TRBJ2-7, with D hard to call. The CDR3 sequence is 14 residues long. From germline, CDR1 is KGHDR and CDR2 SFDVKD. The germline V and J ends were trimmed by 2 bases and 2 bases, with 9 bases remaining between them. CDR3 region: CATSDSARTYEQYF. The CDR3, as DNA: TGTGCCACCAGTGATTCCGCCAGAACCTACGAGCAGTACTTC.

J is TRBJ1-2 and V is TRBV28; D not resolved. Looked up from germline, CDR1 is MDHEN and CDR2 is SYDVKM. V was clipped by 10 bases and J by 2 bases, with 17 bases between them. The CDR3 contains 14 residues. CDR3 DNA sequence: TGTGCCACCTGTTCCCCCGGGGAGAACTATGGCTACACCTTC. This codes for CATCSPGENYGYTF.

This chain joins TRBV28 and TRBJ1-2; no clear D gene. The CDR3 covers 12 residues. Per the germline V gene, CDR1 is MDHEN and CDR2 is SYDVKM. Trimming left V 3 bases short and J 5 bases short, with 7 bases between. The CDR3 DNA follows: TGTGCCAGCAGTTTGGCCTTGTATGGCTACACCTTC. Residues: CASSLALYGYTF.